This entry lists 25 T cell receptor beta chains sequenced from one sample in a study of blood T cell repertoires in COVID-19. Using immunoSEQ multiplex PCR, the repertoire was profiled, and TCRdb retains in-frame clones only, with some absent. The data contain approximately 500,000 clones, around nine tenths of them singletons. The sample comprised PBMCs or T cells enriched from blood (not recorded which). The receptors here all came from a middle-aged woman who had recovered from COVID-19.

Comment on this clone: The junction shows a germline mismatch at one end, possibly a read error. The CDR3 is CASRQGTGGGYTF. Here the CDR3 DNA reads TGTGCCAGCAGACAAGGGACAGGGGGCGGCTACACCTTC. The rearrangement joins TRBV3-1 (or the pseudogene TRBV3-2) to TRBJ1-2; TRBD1 matches at 12 bases. Per the germline V gene, CDR1 is LGHDT and CDR2 is YNNKEL (reference sequence). The CDR3 has 13 residues.

The rearrangement joins TRBV5-8 to TRBJ2-5; TRBD1 matches 9 bases. CDR3 size: 16 residues. V lost 0 bases and J lost 2; bases outside the gene matches: 5. Per the germline V gene, CDR1 is SGHTS and CDR2 is YDEGEE. CDR3 amino acids: CASSLGGQGGQETQYF. DNA of the CDR3: TGTGCCAGCAGCTTGGGGGGACAGGGAGGGCAAGAGACCCAGTACTTC.

This chain links TRBV27 with TRBJ2-3, with 7 bases fitting TRBD1. The CDR3 loop spans 15 amino acids. Losses at the gene ends were 2 bases for V and 8 bases for J; bases not matched to a gene: 10. CDR1 and CDR2 from the germline V gene are MNHEY and SMNVEV (reference sequence). CDR3 nucleotide sequence: TGTGCCAGCAGTTTAGCAGGGGGTAACATGGGTACGCAGTATTTT. It translates to CASSLAGGNMGTQYF.

The J gene is TRBJ2-7, the V gene TRBV10-3; 7 nucleotides match TRBD1. This CDR3 contains 16 residues. Trimming took 5 bases from V and 0 from J; bases not matched to a gene: 10. Germline V gene data show CDR1 as ENHRY and CDR2 as SYGVKD. CDR3 residues: CAISQVLRDSSYEQYF. In DNA form, the CDR3 reads TGTGCCATCAGTCAGGTCCTCCGGGACAGCTCCTACGAGCAGTACTTC.

This clone has only a few counts. The rearrangement links TRBV27 to TRBJ1-2; tentative D call: TRBD1 (6 bases). The V gene lost 2 bases and the J gene lost 2 bases, with 12 bases spanning the gap. The CDR3 is 15 amino acids. CDR1 MNHEY and CDR2 SMNVEV come from the germline V gene (reference sequence). The CDR3 DNA sequence: TGTGCCAGCAGTTTAAGCTTCACAGGGAACTATGGCTACACCTTC. This gives the protein CASSLSFTGNYGYTF.

The rearrangement links TRBV11-3 to TRBJ2-3, with TRBD2 matching 8 bases. The CDR3 contains 17 residues. Germline V lookup: CDR1 SGHNT, CDR2 YENEEA. The junction had 9 bases not matched to a gene; V was cut back by 1 base and J by 3 bases. The chain's CDR3 is CASSLGRSGGGTDTQYF. In nucleotides, the CDR3 is TGTGCCAGCAGCTTAGGACGGAGCGGGGGAGGGACAGATACGCAGTATTTT.

This chain joins TRBV24-1 and TRBJ2-1, with 8 bases that match TRBD1. Germline assignment: CDR1 KGHDR and CDR2 SFDVKD. With V trimmed by 8 bases and J by 4 bases, 9 bases remained unmatched. The CDR3 runs to 15 residues. The CDR3 DNA is TGTGCCACCACCACAGGGGGACCTACTTACAATGAGCAGTTCTTC. Translation: CATTTGGPTYNEQFF.

This chain uses TRBV29-1 with TRBJ2-7, with TRBD1 matching 7 bases. The junction had 2 bases not matched to a gene; V was cut back by 7 bases and J by 2 bases. The CDR3 is 11 amino acids. Germline CDR1 and CDR2: SQVTM and ANQGSEA. The CDR3 nucleotides are TGCAGCGCCGGACAGGCCTACGAGCAGTACTTC. Amino acid sequence: CSAGQAYEQYF.

This clone came up a few times. This rearrangement joins TRBV2 to TRBJ2-1; 9 bases align to TRBD2. Germline CDR1 is SNHLY and CDR2 is FYNNEI. The CDR3 runs 16 residues. J lost 8 bases, V lost 4 bases, and 12 bases had no gene match. The CDR3 sequence is CASSVTLAGLGDEQFF. The CDR3 DNA follows: TGTGCCAGCAGTGTTACGCTAGCGGGACTCGGTGATGAGCAGTTCTTC.

The genes are TRBV4-3 and TRBJ2-1, with D possibly matching TRBD1 (5 bases). The V end lost 0 bases, the J end lost 7 bases, and 16 bases lay between the germline ends. The CDR3 has 16 amino acids. Germline V lookup: CDR1 LGHNA, CDR2 YSLEER. CDR3 amino acids: CASSQELGTPGNEQFF. CDR3 sequence (DNA): TGCGCCAGCAGCCAAGAGTTAGGCACCCCAGGGAATGAGCAGTTCTTC.

The chain has TRBV7-2 and TRBJ2-2; 8 bases line up with TRBD2. V shed 6 bases and J 6 bases; nucleotides not matched to a gene: 6. Germline CDR1 is SGHTA and CDR2 is FQGNSA. This CDR3 is built from 14 residues. For the CDR3, the DNA is TGTGCCAGCAGTATTGGACTAGCCGCCGGGGAGCTGTTTTTT. Residues: CASSIGLAAGELFF.

The chain is built from TRBV27 and TRBJ2-5; perhaps TRBD1 as D (5 bases). V lost 0 bases to trimming and J lost 5 bases, with 16 bases between them. The CDR3 totals 16 residues. Germline loops: CDR1 MNHEY, CDR2 SMNVEV (reference sequence). CDR3 nucleotides: TGTGCCAGCAGTTTATCGCATCAGGGCCGAGCGGAGACCCAGTACTTC. It is translated as CASSLSHQGRAETQYF.

The chain joins TRBV11-3 to TRBJ2-1; 8 bases align to TRBD1. V shed 6 bases, J shed 5 bases, and the junction held 12 bases outside the gene matches. The CDR3 has 16 residues. Per germline, CDR1 SGHNT and CDR2 YENEEA. CDR3 amino acids: CASSAKGSGGNNEQFF. CDR3 nucleotide sequence: TGTGCCAGCAGTGCTAAGGGGTCAGGGGGCAACAATGAGCAGTTCTTC.

In its sample, this clone was seen a few times. This chain joins TRBV12-3 or TRBV12-4 and TRBJ1-2, with D unclear. CDR3 size: 12 residues. V lost 6 bases to trimming and J lost 5 bases, with 10 bases between them. CDR3: CASSQDTYGYTF. DNA of the CDR3: TGTGCCAGCAGCCAAGACACTTATGGCTACACCTTC.

This clone was seen a few times. At the DNA level, this CDR3 is encoded by other sequences in the same sample as well. The chain links TRBV18 to TRBJ1-5; 7 bases are shared with TRBD1. Germline CDR1 KGHSH, CDR2 LQKENI. With 3 bases clipped from V and 4 bases from J, the junction kept 0 bases outside the gene matches. CDR3 size: 13 residues. The chain's CDR3 is CASSPGQNQPQHF. The CDR3 DNA reads as TGTGCCAGCTCACCGGGACAGAATCAGCCCCAGCATTTT. Full variable domain (rest looked up from reference TRBV18 and TRBJ1-5): NAGVMQNPRHLVRRRGQEARLRCSPMKGHSHVYWYRQLPEEGLKFMVYLQKENIIDESGMPKERFSAEFPKEGPSILRIQQVVRGDSAAYFCASSPGQNQPQHFGDGTRLSIL.

This chain uses TRBV5-5 with TRBJ1-1; 9 nucleotides line up with TRBD1. Germline CDR1 and CDR2: SGHKS and YYEKEE (reference sequence). V shed 4 bases, J shed 7 bases, and the junction held 11 bases outside the gene matches. This CDR3 region has 15 residues. CDR3 nucleotides: TGTGCCAGCAGCAATCGTGGGACAGGGCCTAGTGAAGCTTTCTTT. This encodes CASSNRGTGPSEAFF.

In DNA form, the CDR3 reads TGCGCCAGCAGCCAACCTAGTGGAGTAGCTTTCTTT. Protein sequence: CASSQPSGVAFF. The J gene is TRBJ1-1, the V gene TRBV10-2; D gene uncertain. Germline V gives CDR1 WSHSY, CDR2 SAAADI. The CDR3 runs 12 residues. V lost 6 bases and J 10 bases, leaving 15 bases between the germline ends.

V is TRBV9 and J is TRBJ2-3, with a weak D call TRBD1 (5 bases). CDR1 and CDR2 (germline): SGDLS, YYNGEE. The CDR3 totals 14 residues. V was clipped by 4 bases and J by 3 bases, with 12 bases between them. The CDR3 sequence is CASSTQGWTDTQYF. CDR3 nucleotide sequence: TGTGCCAGCAGCACCCAGGGATGGACAGATACGCAGTATTTT.

The V call is TRBV7-2, the J call TRBJ2-7; 7 bases fit TRBD2. The junction had 9 bases not matched to a gene; V was cut back by 1 base and J by 3 bases. Per germline, CDR1 SGHTA and CDR2 FQGNSA. The CDR3 has 16 residues. CDR3 in DNA: TGTGCCAGCAGCTTAGGGGCCGGACTAGGGGTCTACGAGCAGTACTTC. Translating gives CASSLGAGLGVYEQYF.

This clone was picked up a small number of times. The chain couples TRBV9 to TRBJ2-2; TRBD2 aligns across 12 bases. The CDR3 loop spans 17 amino acids. Germline V gene data show CDR1 as SGDLS and CDR2 as YYNGEE. V was clipped by 0 bases and J by 4 bases; unmatched bases: 4. The DNA for the CDR3 is TGTGCCAGCAGCGTAGCGACTAGCGGGAGAGGCACCGGGGAGCTGTTTTTT. It is translated as CASSVATSGRGTGELFF.

The chain couples TRBV11-3 to TRBJ2-1; TRBD2 agrees at 7 bases. Germline V gene sequence: CDR1 SGHNT, CDR2 YENEEA. V trimming: 4 bases; J trimming: 2 bases; junction bases outside the gene matches: 8. This CDR3 region has 16 residues. CDR3 residues: CASSSILAVPYNEQFF. CDR3 bases: TGTGCCAGCAGCTCCATCCTAGCGGTCCCCTACAATGAGCAGTTCTTC. Using reference TRBV11-3 and TRBJ2-1 for the parts outside the CDR3, the full variable domain is EAGVVQSPRYKIIEKKQPVAFWCNPISGHNTLYWYLQNLGQGPELLIRYENEEAVDDSQLPKDRFSAERLKGVDSTLKIQPAELGDSAVYLCASSSILAVPYNEQFFGPGTRLTVL.

Points on this clone: The junction departs from germline at one end; a sequencing error may be responsible. V is TRBV7-2 and J is TRBJ2-3, with a weak D call TRBD1 (6 bases). The germline CDR1 and CDR2 sequences are SGHTA and FQGNSA. The CDR3 is made up of 13 amino acids. This chain's CDR3 is CASRGASTDTQYF. CDR3 in DNA: TGTGCAAGCAGGGGAGCTAGCACAGATACGCAGTATTTT.

V is TRBV12-5 and J is TRBJ2-7, with D possibly matching TRBD1 (5 bases). CDR3 length equals 16 residues. Per the germline V gene, CDR1 is LGHNT and CDR2 is FRNRAP. Trimming removed 0 bases at V and 3 bases at J, with 15 bases between. In DNA form, the CDR3 reads TGTGCTAGTGGTTTGGTAGAACTGGGGCCTGTCTACGAGCAGTACTTC. Translation gives CASGLVELGPVYEQYF.

This chain joins TRBV7-9 and TRBJ2-3, with TRBD2 matching 10 bases. Per the germline V gene, CDR1 is SEHNR and CDR2 is FQNEAQ (reference sequence). The ends lost 9 bases at V and 1 base at J; junction bases unmatched: 1. The CDR3 is 13 residues long. The DNA for the CDR3 is TGTGCCAGGGGGACTAGCGGCACAGATACGCAGTATTTT. It is translated as CARGTSGTDTQYF. Full variable domain (remainder filled in from reference TRBV7-9 and TRBJ2-3): DTGVSQNPRHKITKRGQNVTFRCDPISEHNRLYWYRQTLGQGPEFLTYFQNEAQLEKSRLLSDRFSAERPKGSFSTLEIQRTEQGDSAMYLCARGTSGTDTQYFGPGTRLTVL.

This clone was found a few times. The chain recombines TRBV10-2 with TRBJ2-7; weak D call: TRBD2 (5 bases). Trimming took off 8 bases at V and 9 bases at J, with 17 bases between the two ends. The germline gives CDR1 WSHSY, CDR2 SAAADI. The CDR3 has 12 amino acids. The CDR3 DNA reads TGCGCCAGCCGCGGCGGGCCCGGAGGGCAGTACTTC. Translating gives CASRGGPGGQYF.